This T cell receptor (beta chain) was captured in a study of Ad26.COV2.S vaccination and SARS-CoV-2 variants. Study background: Enrolled in COV1001, the donor was in the Ad26.COV2.S trial arm, which received the vaccine.

Notes on the study in general: Spike-specific TCR breadth was greater in vaccine than placebo recipients.

Treatment indicated: 15 to 20 received Ad26.COV2.S at low or high dose, single or two shots; about 5 received placebo; per-sample allocation not given. Specimen acquisition occurred on day 63 following the initial vaccine or placebo injection. Germline-derived CDR1 and CDR2 are KGHSH and LQKENI. The CDR3 consists of 16 residues. Trimming left V 3 bases short and J 4 bases short, with 15 bases between. The protocol was immunoSEQ multiplex PCR, while the TCRdb copy is restricted to in-frame clones and leaves out a portion. Of 300,000 to 400,000 clones in the sample, approximately 81% were seen once. Points on this clone: Its cognate antigen is unknown.

The TCR sequence derives from a person aged 18-60 years who received the Ad26.COV2.S COVID-19 vaccine or a placebo. Sequenced here: peripheral blood, sampled in a trial of Ad26.COV2.S vaccine versus placebo. The rearrangement joins TRBV18 to TRBJ2-2, with D perhaps matching TRBD2 (6 bases). CDR3 coding DNA: TGTGCCAGCTCACCCCGAAGGGACTCGACCACCGGGGAGCTGTTTTTT. Its translation: CASSPRRDSTTGELFF.